This note documents a single T cell receptor beta chain sequence. Its antigen is not identified. This table comes from immunoSEQ multiplex PCR, and its TCRdb copy is limited to in-frame clones, with some not included. The sample has about 200,000 clones, roughly three quarters seen once. The record originates from a study of cytotoxic CD8 clonotypes in ibrutinib-treated CLL. Study details: Treatment had run for a median 12 months, range 6 to 36, when response samples were taken.

Germline assignment: CDR1 SGHTA and CDR2 FQGNSA. The ends were cut back, 5 bases at V and 4 bases at J, with 10 bases in the middle. There are 13 residues in the CDR3. General observations from the study: Relative to age-matched healthy donors, clonality at baseline was higher, and it tracked circulating CD8+ T-cell counts.

The sequenced sample was PBMCs, obtained after 12 months of ibrutinib treatment. This sequence joins TRBV7-2 and TRBJ2-3; no definite D call. The receptor's source is a human donor with chronic lymphocytic leukemia. CDR3 in DNA: TGTGCCAGCAGCCCCAGCTTGGCAGATACGCAGTATTTT. Its protein is CASSPSLADTQYF.